This entry concerns a single T cell receptor beta chain. This table comes from immunoSEQ multiplex PCR, and its TCRdb copy is limited to in-frame clones, with some not included. The sample yields more than 60,000 clones, 80% to 90% seen once. The data are from a study of blood T cell repertoires in COVID-19. The sample was peripheral blood. The sequence derives from a woman aged 60-75 years with COVID-19, enrolled during active disease.

The CDR3 is CASSPEMNTEAFF. CDR3 coding DNA: TGTGCCAGCTCACCGGAGATGAACACTGAAGCTTTCTTT. V usage is TRBV18 and J usage is TRBJ1-1; D is unclear. V lost 3 bases, J lost 0 bases, and 5 bases lay in between. Germline V gives CDR1 KGHSH, CDR2 LQKENI. The CDR3 consists of 13 residues.